Reported below is one TCR beta chain. As yet, its antigen is unknown. The germline gene is not matched at one end of the junction; a read error may be the cause. The entry originates in a study of post-analysis software for immune sequencing data. Overall study context: Multiple sclerosis in the patients followed relapsing-remitting, secondary progressive and progressive-relapsing courses.

Tagging with unique molecular identifiers was a feature of the TCR beta cDNA libraries. The source material, about 0.95 to 11 million T cells, gave rise to roughly 0.5 million cDNA molecules. TCRdb re-called the PCR reads with MiXCR, one entry per CDR3 protein. Here the sample spans a few hundred thousand distinct CDR3 sequences, 35% to 40% being singletons. Study-wide results and caveats: A significant reduction in normalized Chao1 diversity was observed in multiple sclerosis patients versus controls. Same-batch preparations were strongly co-clustered by F measure.

The TCR originated in a girl under 18 with multiple sclerosis. Sequences were obtained from blood.

Here the CDR3 reads CACSHSGAGTEAFF. The CDR3 DNA reads TGTGCCTGCAGCCATTCAGGGGCAGGCACTGAAGCTTTCTTT. The V call is TRBV7-9, the J call TRBJ1-1, with D perhaps matching TRBD1 (6 bases). Germline lookup yields CDR1 SEHNR and CDR2 FQNEAQ (reference sequence). This CDR3 is built from 14 residues.